This TCR beta chain appears in the sequencing data of a study of T cells in Graves' hyperthyroidism and ophthalmopathy. Researchers took RNA transcripts and amplified the TCR beta CDR3 regions from them. Researchers ran a first-round RT-PCR on the TCR CDR3 using the HTBI primer set. MiXCR was run by TCRdb on the multiplex PCR reads, yielding one entry per CDR3 protein. Among about 570,000 distinct CDR3 sequences listed, around 46% were seen once. This CDR3 has 14 residues. CDR1 and CDR2 (germline): PRHDT, FYEKMQ (reference sequence). V was pared by 0 bases and J by 4 bases, with 9 bases between. The receptor's source is an adult woman with Graves' disease, either hyperthyroidism or ophthalmopathy (not recorded which). The chain is built from TRBV13 and TRBJ1-2; D ambiguous. The specimen was peripheral blood or thyroid tissue (not recorded which). CDR3 coding DNA: TGTGCCAGCAGCTTAGGAGTCGGTGGCTATGGCTACACCTTC. It translates to CASSLGVGGYGYTF.